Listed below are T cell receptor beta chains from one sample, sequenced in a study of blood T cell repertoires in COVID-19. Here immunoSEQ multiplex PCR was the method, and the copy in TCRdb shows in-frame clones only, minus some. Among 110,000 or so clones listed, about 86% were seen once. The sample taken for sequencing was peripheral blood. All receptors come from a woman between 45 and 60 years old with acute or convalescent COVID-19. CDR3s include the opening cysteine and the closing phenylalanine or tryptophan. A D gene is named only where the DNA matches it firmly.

CDR3: CSALWSGRISGANVLTF
DNA: TGCAGCGCCTTGTGGAGCGGGAGGATCTCTGGGGCCAACGTCCTGACTTTC
V: TRBV29-1
D: TRBD2
J: TRBJ2-6

CDR3: CASREGPDTGELFF
DNA: TGTGCCAGTAGGGAGGGACCTGACACCGGGGAGCTGTTTTTT
V: TRBV19
D: .
J: TRBJ2-2

CDR3: CAWSVRTDYEQYF
DNA: TGTGCCTGGAGTGTACGGACTGACTACGAGCAGTACTTC
V: TRBV30
D: .
J: TRBJ2-7

CDR3: CASSQLGGGGELFF
DNA: TGTGCCAGCAGCCAACTGGGCGGGGGAGGGGAGCTGTTTTTT
V: TRBV4-2
D: TRBD2
J: TRBJ2-2

CDR3: CSAGPGDTIYF
DNA: TGCAGTGCTGGACCAGGGGACACCATATATTTT
V: TRBV20-1
D: .
J: TRBJ1-3

CDR3: CASSYSTRRELFF
DNA: TGTGCCAGCAGTTACTCGACCAGGAGGGAGCTGTTTTTT
V: TRBV6-5
D: .
J: TRBJ2-2

CDR3: CAFFSTDTQYF
DNA: TGTGCCTTCTTCAGCACAGATACGCAGTATTTT
V: TRBV30
D: .
J: TRBJ2-3

CDR3: CATRPGSGANVLTF
DNA: TGTGCCACCCGGCCGGGCTCTGGGGCCAACGTCCTGACTTTC
V: TRBV19
D: .
J: TRBJ2-6

CDR3: CASSSYRARLLNEQYF
DNA: TGTGCCAGCAGCAGTTACAGGGCGCGACTACTCAACGAGCAGTACTTC
V: TRBV13
D: .
J: TRBJ2-7

CDR3: CAWSFTREQYF
DNA: TGTGCCTGGAGTTTCACCAGGGAGCAGTACTTC
V: TRBV30
D: .
J: TRBJ2-7

CDR3: CASTMGLAGINEQFF
DNA: TGTGCCAGCACCATGGGGCTAGCGGGAATCAATGAGCAGTTCTTC
V: TRBV27
D: TRBD2
J: TRBJ2-1

CDR3: CASTPGGKGNTIYF
DNA: TGTGCCAGCACCCCGGGGGGGAAAGGAAACACCATATATTTT
V: TRBV6-5
D: .
J: TRBJ1-3

CDR3: CASQRVNEKLFF
DNA: TGTGCCAGCCAGAGGGTTAATGAAAAACTGTTTTTT
V: TRBV2
D: .
J: TRBJ1-4